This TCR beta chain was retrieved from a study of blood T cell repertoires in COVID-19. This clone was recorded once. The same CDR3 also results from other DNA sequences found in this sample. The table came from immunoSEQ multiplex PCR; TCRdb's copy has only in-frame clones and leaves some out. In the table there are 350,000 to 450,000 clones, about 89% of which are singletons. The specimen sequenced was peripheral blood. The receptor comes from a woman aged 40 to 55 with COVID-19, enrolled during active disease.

This CDR3 is CASSYRGNGYTF. The CDR3 DNA follows: TGTGCCAGCAGTTACAGGGGCAATGGCTACACCTTC. The V call is TRBV6-5, the J call TRBJ1-2, with D perhaps TRBD1 (5 bases). This CDR3 comprises 12 residues. With 2 bases removed from V and 6 bases from J, the gap between germline ends came to 7 bases. Germline assignment: CDR1 MNHEY and CDR2 SVGAGI.